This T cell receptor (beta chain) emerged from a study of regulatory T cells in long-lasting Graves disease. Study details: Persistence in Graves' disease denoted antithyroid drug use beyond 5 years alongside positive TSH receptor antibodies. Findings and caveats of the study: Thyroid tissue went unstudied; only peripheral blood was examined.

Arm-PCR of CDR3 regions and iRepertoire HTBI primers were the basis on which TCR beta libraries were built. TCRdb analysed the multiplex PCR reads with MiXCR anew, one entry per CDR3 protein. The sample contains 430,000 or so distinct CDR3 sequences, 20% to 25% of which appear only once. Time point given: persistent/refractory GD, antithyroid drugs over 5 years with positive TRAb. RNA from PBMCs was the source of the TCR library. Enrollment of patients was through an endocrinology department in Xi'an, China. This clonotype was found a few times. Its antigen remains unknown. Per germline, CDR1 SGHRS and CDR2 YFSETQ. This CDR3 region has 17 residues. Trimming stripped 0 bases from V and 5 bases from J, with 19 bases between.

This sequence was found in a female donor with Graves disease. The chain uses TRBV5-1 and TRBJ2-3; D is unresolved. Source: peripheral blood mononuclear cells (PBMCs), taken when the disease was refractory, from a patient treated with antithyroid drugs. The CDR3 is CASSLGSSGFTKDTQYF. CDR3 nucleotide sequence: TGCGCCAGCAGCTTGGGATCCTCAGGTTTTACAAAAGATACGCAGTATTTT.